A single sample is the source of the 18 T cell receptor beta chains below, sequenced in a study of blood T cell repertoires in COVID-19. The data were produced by immunoSEQ multiplex PCR, yet TCRdb's version contains in-frame clones alone and is incomplete. Among about 260,000 clones listed, 70% to 90% were seen once. The sequenced sample was PBMCs or T cells enriched from blood (not recorded which). The receptor source for this set is a woman in her 30s with acute COVID-19.

This chain uses TRBV18 with TRBJ1-3; D not certain. V dropped 4 bases and J dropped 1 base, with 17 bases sitting between them. The CDR3 totals 17 residues. CDR1 and CDR2 (germline): KGHSH, LQKENI. CDR3 DNA: TGTGCCAGCTCACGCTCCCTCCAGGACTTTTCTGGAAACACCATATATTTT. Translated, it gives CASSRSLQDFSGNTIYF.

The V and J genes are TRBV5-1 and TRBJ1-5; D perhaps matches TRBD1 (5 bases). Trimming pared 5 bases from V and 4 bases from J, leaving 16 bases between. CDR1 and CDR2 from the germline V gene are SGHRS and YFSETQ. This CDR3 is 15 amino acids long. This chain's CDR3 is CASRPGGTSNQPQHF. CDR3 bases: TGCGCCAGCAGACCGGGAGGGACCTCGAATCAGCCCCAGCATTTT.

V is TRBV5-1 and J is TRBJ2-7; 10 nucleotides match TRBD2. Germline V lookup: CDR1 SGHRS, CDR2 YFSETQ. This CDR3 comprises 15 residues. V gave up 1 base and J gave up 3 bases; unmatched junction bases: 4. The CDR3 DNA reads TGCGCCAGCAGCTTGACTAGCGGGACGCACTACGAGCAGTACTTC. Its translation: CASSLTSGTHYEQYF.

V and J are TRBV28 and TRBJ1-6, with TRBD1 as a possible D gene (5 bases). Germline lookup yields CDR1 MDHEN and CDR2 SYDVKM. There are 15 residues in the CDR3. V was cut by 6 bases and J by 7 bases, with 16 bases left in between. The CDR3 loop reads CASSPWGGSNSPLHF. CDR3 DNA sequence: TGTGCCAGCAGCCCCTGGGGGGGTTCAAATTCACCCCTCCACTTT.

This clone was observed once. DNA of the CDR3: TGTGCCACCAGTTATACTACCGGGACAGGGATCCACGAGCAGTACTTC. This sequence encodes CATSYTTGTGIHEQYF. This sequence joins TRBV24-1 and TRBJ2-7; 9 positions match TRBD1. CDR1 is KGHDR, CDR2 SFDVKD, per germline. The J segment lost 5 bases and the V segment lost 6 bases, leaving 13 bases of the junction unmatched. This CDR3 region has 16 residues.

The V and J genes are TRBV4-2 and TRBJ1-1; TRBD1 agrees at 9 bases. The CDR3 is 14 residues long. After removal of 1 base from V and 6 bases from J, the junction contained 3 bases not matched to a gene. In germline, CDR1 is LGHNA, CDR2 YNFKEQ. In DNA, the CDR3 is TGTGCCAGCAGCCAAGCAGACAGGGGGGCTGAAGCTTTCTTT. Amino acids: CASSQADRGAEAFF.

This chain connects TRBV29-1 to TRBJ1-2; D gene uncertain. Germline lookup yields CDR1 SQVTM and CDR2 ANQGSEA. CDR3 size: 12 residues. Trimming stripped 3 bases from V and 8 bases from J, with 13 bases between. The CDR3 sequence is CSVDATVVGYTF. CDR3 sequence (DNA): TGCAGCGTTGACGCCACGGTAGTCGGCTACACCTTC.

V and J are TRBV28 and TRBJ1-2; 7 nucleotides agree with TRBD1. Unmatched junction bases numbered 2, after V lost 3 bases and J lost 4 bases. Per germline, CDR1 MDHEN and CDR2 SYDVKM. This CDR3 contains 13 residues. CDR3 DNA sequence: TGTGCCAGCAGTTTCCGGGACAGCTATGGCTACACCTTC. This sequence encodes CASSFRDSYGYTF.

The chain carries TRBV7-9 and TRBJ1-6; D uncertain. This CDR3 is built from 13 residues. Trimming took off 2 bases at V and 7 bases at J, with 6 bases between the two ends. The V gene's germline CDR1 is SEHNR and CDR2 FQNEAQ (reference sequence). CDR3 bases: TGTGCCAGCAGCTTACAACAGAATTCACCCCTCCACTTT. Protein product: CASSLQQNSPLHF.

The chain carries TRBV1 and TRBJ1-5; TRBD1 was called by the table and not checked on the DNA. TRBV1 is noted as a pseudogene. The length of the CDR3 is 18 residues. The CDR3 DNA reads as TGCACCAGCAGCCAAGATCCCCAGGGCGCCATTCTAAATCAGCCCCAGCATTTT. It translates to CTSSQDPQGAILNQPQHF.

The rearrangement joins TRBV5-6 to TRBJ2-7; 7 bases are a match to TRBD1. V was clipped by 0 bases and J by 3 bases; unmatched bases: 3. Looked up from germline, CDR1 is SGHDT and CDR2 is YYEEEE. The CDR3 covers 14 residues. CDR3: CASSLGQGNYEQYF. CDR3 DNA: TGTGCCAGCAGCTTGGGACAGGGAAACTACGAGCAGTACTTC. The full variable domain, completed using reference TRBV5-6 and TRBJ2-7, is DAGVTQSPTHLIKTRGQQVTLRCSPKSGHDTVSWYQQALGQGPQFIFQYYEEEERQRGNFPDRFSGHQFPNYSSELNVNALLLGDSALYLCASSLGQGNYEQYFGPGTRLTVT.

J is TRBJ2-7 and V is TRBV11-3; a weak D match, TRBD2 (5 bases). Trimming stripped 4 bases from V and 3 bases from J, with 16 bases between. Germline V gene lookup returns CDR1 SGHNT and CDR2 YENEEA. The CDR3 consists of 15 residues. The CDR3 bases are TGTGCCAGCAGCTATCCGGACTTCACTGACTACGAGCAGTACTTC. This translates into CASSYPDFTDYEQYF.

The chain has TRBV28 and TRBJ2-3; TRBD2 aligns across 9 bases. The CDR3 totals 11 residues. V lost 10 bases to trimming and J lost 9 bases; unmatched junction nucleotides: 5. Looked up from germline, CDR1 is MDHEN and CDR2 is SYDVKM. CDR3 region: CAIGSGRTQYF. In DNA, the CDR3 is TGTGCCATTGGGAGCGGGAGGACGCAGTATTTT.

The chain couples TRBV29-1 to TRBJ2-1, with 10 bases aligning to TRBD2. There are 16 residues in the CDR3. With V trimmed by 2 bases and J by 7 bases, 11 bases remained unmatched. Germline V gene lookup returns CDR1 SQVTM and CDR2 ANQGSEA. The DNA for the CDR3 is TGCAGCGTTGAAACTCCTCTAGCGGGAGTCGGTAATGAGCAGTTCTTC. As protein: CSVETPLAGVGNEQFF.

The rearrangement links TRBV3-1 (or the pseudogene TRBV3-2) to TRBJ2-2; D is possibly TRBD2 (5 bases). Trimming stripped 0 bases from V and 5 bases from J, with 7 bases between. Germline V lookup: CDR1 LGHDT, CDR2 YNNKEL (reference sequence). This CDR3 has 14 residues. Here the CDR3 reads CASSQESGTGELFF. The CDR3 coding sequence is TGTGCCAGCAGCCAAGAGTCGGGAACCGGGGAGCTGTTTTTT.

The chain carries TRBV28 and TRBJ1-3; D is ambiguous. Between the trimmed V and J ends, which lost 4 bases and 3 bases, there was a span of 13 bases. Germline-derived CDR1 and CDR2 are MDHEN and SYDVKM. The CDR3 contains 15 residues. The CDR3 DNA reads as TGTGCCAGCAGTTCAGTGCCGGGGAGTGGAAACACCATATATTTT. Its translation is CASSSVPGSGNTIYF.

The genes are TRBV28 and TRBJ1-1; the D gene is possibly TRBD1 (6 bases). Germline V CDR1 and CDR2: MDHEN, SYDVKM. Deletions cut 10 bases from V and 4 bases from J, with 13 bases between. There are 12 residues in the CDR3. CDR3 protein: CATSDRRTEAFF. In DNA form, the CDR3 reads TGTGCCACCTCCGACAGGCGCACTGAAGCTTTCTTT.

The gene calls are TRBV6-1 and TRBJ1-5; TRBD1 agrees at 9 bases. The trim removed 1 base at V and 3 bases at J, leaving 4 bases unmatched. Germline assignment: CDR1 MNHNS and CDR2 SASEGT. The CDR3 has 16 amino acids. The CDR3 region has the DNA TGTGCCAGCAGTGAAGTGACAGGGGGGAACAATCAGCCCCAGCATTTT. This sequence encodes CASSEVTGGNNQPQHF.